This record looks at one T cell receptor beta chain sequence and its context. This sample is part of a study of T cells expressing NK-cell markers. Study-level background: Among eight sequenced donors, seven carried HCMV seropositivity while one was seronegative.

For each CDR3 protein, TCRdb gives one entry from its re-call of the 5' RACE reads, without DNA. The sample holds some 600,000 distinct CDR3 sequences. The TCR comes from a man aged 18 to 30 in good health. Input material: blood T cells: a sorted CD56 or NKG2C T cell subset, CD4+ or CD8+ T cells, or bulk PBMC T cells (not recorded which).

The CDR3 loop is CASSLAGDRVYSPLHF. The V and J genes are TRBV12-3 or TRBV12-4 and TRBJ1-6; as DNA is missing, the TRBD1 call by TCRdb cannot be tested. The CDR3 has 16 amino acids.